The TCR beta chain under discussion was sequenced for a study of T cell responses to AZD1222 COVID-19 vaccine. About the study: Combined were second doses at about 4 or about 12 weeks.

Method: immunoSEQ multiplex PCR; TCRdb's copy keeps in-frame clones and lacks some. The profile shows 150,000 to 200,000 clones, approximately 94% of them singletons. Germline V lookup: CDR1 LNHDA, CDR2 SQIVND (reference sequence). Trimming cost V 8 bases and J 5 bases, with 16 bases left between them. This CDR3 region has 14 residues. With regard to this clone: What it binds is unknown.

Findings and limits, study-wide: No repertoire was sampled before or during the peak T cell response, only after it. Reportedly, close to half of spike-specific TCRs are directed against unmutated variant regions. Spike was spanned by vaccine-associated CD4 TCRs, with dominance at 160-218 and 743-854.

The receptor's source is an adult in good health. Sequences were derived from peripheral blood, sampled on day 0 of AZD1222 vaccination. V gene TRBV19 combines with J gene TRBJ1-5; D might be TRBD1 (6 bases). CDR3 amino acids: CASEKGGIYQPQHF. The CDR3 DNA reads TGTGCCAGTGAAAAAGGGGGAATATATCAGCCCCAGCATTTT. The variable domain in full, with the rest retrieved from reference TRBV19 and TRBJ1-5, is DGGITQSPKYLFRKEGQNVTLSCEQNLNHDAMYWYRQDPGQGLRLIYYSQIVNDFQKGDIAEGYSVSREKKESFPLTVTSAQKNPTAFYLCASEKGGIYQPQHFGDGTRLSIL.